The 21 T cell receptor beta chains below were found in one sample sequenced in a study of cytomegalovirus exposure and HLA in healthy donors. Vbeta (60) and Jbeta (13) primers were used in the PCR. Profiling relied on immunoSEQ multiplex PCR, and the TCRdb table lists in-frame clones only, not all of them. The sample consists of 110,000 to 150,000 clones, 78% of them appearing once. The sequencing input was PBMCs. All receptors derive from a woman aged 18 to 35 in good health and CMV-seropositive.

V and J are TRBV7-9 and TRBJ2-5; D remains ambiguous. The tail of the sequence fits TRBJ2-7 better, so the J call may be wrong. The CDR3 sequence is 12 residues long. The germline V gene has CDR1 SEHNR and CDR2 FQNEAQ (reference sequence). CDR3 loop: CASSRSSYEQYF. The CDR3 DNA reads TGTGCCAGCAGCCGAAGCTCCTACGAGCAGTACTTC.

The chain recombines TRBV4-1 with TRBJ2-5, with 13 bases aligning to TRBD2. TRBJ2-7 matches the DNA end more closely, so the J call is doubtful. The germline gives CDR1 MGHRA, CDR2 YSYEKL. The length of the CDR3 is 15 residues. The CDR3 reads CASSQGLAGTYEQYF. For the CDR3, the DNA is TGCGCCAGCAGCCAGGGACTAGCGGGGACCTACGAGCAGTACTTC.

This clone was seen more than once but under ten times. The chain carries TRBV18 and TRBJ1-6, with 7 bases matching TRBD1. The CDR3 loop spans 14 amino acids. From germline, CDR1 is KGHSH and CDR2 LQKENI. J was trimmed by 7 bases and V by 5 bases; bases with no gene match: 5. The CDR3 bases are TGTGCCAGCTCAACGGACAGGAAGAATTCACCCCTCCACTTT. Its translation: CASSTDRKNSPLHF. Together with reference TRBV18 and TRBJ1-6, the CDR3 gives the full variable domain: NAGVMQNPRHLVRRRGQEARLRCSPMKGHSHVYWYRQLPEEGLKFMVYLQKENIIDESGMPKERFSAEFPKEGPSILRIQQVVRGDSAAYFCASSTDRKNSPLHFGNGTRLTVT.

The V and J genes are TRBV19 and TRBJ1-2; 9 bases are shared with TRBD1. This CDR3 is built from 14 residues. The ends lost 4 bases at V and 10 bases at J; junction bases unmatched: 10. Germline V gene lookup returns CDR1 LNHDA and CDR2 SQIVND (reference sequence). The CDR3 loop is CASSTGRDREDYTF. In DNA, the CDR3 is TGTGCCAGTAGTACAGGGCGGGACAGGGAGGACTACACCTTC.

This chain links TRBV7-9 with TRBJ2-1; 10 bases agree with TRBD2. The CDR3 totals 14 residues. J lost 8 bases, V lost 1 base, and 2 bases had no gene match. Germline lookup yields CDR1 SEHNR and CDR2 FQNEAQ (reference sequence). Here the CDR3 DNA reads TGTGCCAGCAGCTTAGAGCGGGGGGGCGATGAGCAGTTCTTC. It specifies CASSLERGGDEQFF. The full variable domain, with the rest looked up from reference TRBV7-9 and TRBJ2-1, is DTGVSQNPRHKITKRGQNVTFRCDPISEHNRLYWYRQTLGQGPEFLTYFQNEAQLEKSRLLSDRFSAERPKGSFSTLEIQRTEQGDSAMYLCASSLERGGDEQFFGPGTRLTVL.

The V and J genes are TRBV7-8 and TRBJ2-7, with 8 bases lining up with TRBD1. Trimming removed 8 bases from V and 4 bases from J; junction bases left unmatched: 4. Germline V gene sequence: CDR1 SGHVS, CDR2 FQNEAQ. The CDR3 is 12 residues long. This CDR3 reads CASVQGAYEQYF. The CDR3 DNA sequence: TGTGCCAGCGTGCAGGGGGCTTACGAGCAGTACTTC.

In nucleotides, the CDR3 is TGCGCCAGCAGAACAGGGAATCCCGGGGAGCTGTTTTTT. The encoded protein is CASRTGNPGELFF. The chain uses TRBV10-2 and TRBJ2-2, with D tentatively TRBD1 (6 bases). V shed 6 bases and J shed 6 bases, with 11 bases lying between them. Per germline, CDR1 WSHSY and CDR2 SAAADI. The CDR3 extends over 13 amino acids.

V gene TRBV23-1 combines with J gene TRBJ2-5; 7 bases line up with TRBD1. TRBV23-1 is treated as an ORF (open reading frame) with a function not yet certain. V shed 7 bases, J shed 2 bases, and the junction held 10 bases outside the gene matches. The CDR3 totals 15 residues. This chain's CDR3 is CASTHRRDRQETQYF. CDR3 bases: TGCGCCAGCACCCATCGCCGGGACAGACAAGAGACCCAGTACTTC.

The V gene is TRBV5-4, the J gene TRBJ2-1; the D gene is possibly TRBD2 (6 bases). V shed 4 bases and J shed 1 base, with 18 bases lying between them. Germline CDR1 SGHNT, CDR2 YYREEE (reference sequence). The CDR3 loop spans 17 amino acids. CDR3 loop: CASSDGTRRGSYNEQFF. CDR3 nucleotides: TGTGCCAGCAGCGACGGGACTCGAAGAGGATCCTACAATGAGCAGTTCTTC. Full variable domain (rest looked up from reference TRBV5-4 and TRBJ2-1): ETGVTQSPTHLIKTRGQQVTLRCSSQSGHNTVSWYQQALGQGPQFIFQYYREEENGRGNFPPRFSGLQFPNYSSELNVNALELDDSALYLCASSDGTRRGSYNEQFFGPGTRLTVL.

The rearrangement joins TRBV5-1 to TRBJ1-6; no definite D call. The CDR3 spans 15 residues. Germline V CDR1 and CDR2: SGHRS, YFSETQ. The V and J ends lost 4 bases and 5 bases respectively, with 13 bases between them. The DNA of the CDR3 is TGCGCCAGCAGCGCTCAGACGGCGGATAATTCACCCCTCCACTTT. Amino acid sequence: CASSAQTADNSPLHF.

The rearrangement joins TRBV6-5 to TRBJ1-2; perhaps TRBD1 as D (5 bases). The germline V gene has CDR1 MNHEY and CDR2 SVGAGI. V was clipped by 5 bases and J by 4 bases, with 14 bases between them. CDR3 length equals 14 residues. The CDR3 spells CASSEPPRGYGYTF. CDR3 DNA sequence: TGTGCCAGCAGTGAACCCCCAAGGGGCTATGGCTACACCTTC.

V gene TRBV6-6 combines with J gene TRBJ1-2, with TRBD1 as a possible D gene (5 bases). Germline V CDR1 and CDR2: MNHNY, SVGAGI (reference sequence). Trimming left V 7 bases short and J 4 bases short, with 13 bases between. The CDR3 totals 13 residues. Here the CDR3 reads CASTVQETYGYTF. CDR3 in DNA: TGTGCCAGCACGGTACAGGAGACCTATGGCTACACCTTC.

This clone was picked up a small number of times. CDR3 loop: CASSLVQADNYGYTF. CDR3 DNA sequence: TGTGCCAGCAGCTTAGTCCAGGCCGATAACTATGGCTACACCTTC. The chain combines TRBV11-2 with TRBJ1-2; D not resolved. The CDR3 runs 15 residues. Germline V gene sequence: CDR1 SGHAT, CDR2 FQNNGV. Trimming cost V 1 base and J 1 base, with 10 bases left between them.

This rearrangement joins TRBV7-8 to TRBJ2-2; 9 positions match TRBD2. The CDR3 runs 16 residues. Germline V CDR1 and CDR2: SGHVS, FQNEAQ. V was clipped by 1 base and J by 5 bases; unmatched bases: 5. The CDR3 protein is CASSLGGGGGTGELFF. CDR3 in DNA: TGTGCCAGCAGCTTAGGCGGCGGGGGGGGAACCGGGGAGCTGTTTTTT.

The gene calls are TRBV6-5 and TRBJ2-7, with D perhaps TRBD1 (5 bases). Germline lookup yields CDR1 MNHEY and CDR2 SVGAGI. The CDR3 is 13 residues long. With 6 bases removed from V and 3 bases from J, the gap between germline ends came to 12 bases. Here the CDR3 DNA reads TGTGCCAGCAGATCGCCCACAGGCTACGAGCAGTACTTC. This gives the protein CASRSPTGYEQYF.

The chain links TRBV28 to TRBJ2-3; 7 nucleotides line up with TRBD2. V gave up 5 bases and J gave up 11 bases; unmatched junction bases: 13. The CDR3 runs 14 residues. CDR1 is MDHEN and CDR2 is SYDVKM in the germline V gene. As DNA, the CDR3 is TGTGCCAGCAGTCTCGGCGGGAGTAAGATACAGCAGTATTTT. This gives the protein CASSLGGSKIQQYF. Combining the CDR3 with reference TRBV28 and TRBJ2-3 gives the whole variable domain DVKVTQSSRYLVKRTGEKVFLECVQDMDHENMFWYRQDPGLGLRLIYFSYDVKMKEKGDIPEGYSVSREKKERFSLILESASTNQTSMYLCASSLGGSKIQQYFGPGTRLTVL.

The V gene is TRBV5-4, the J gene TRBJ2-2; 7 positions agree with TRBD2. CDR3 length: 15 amino acids. J was trimmed by 7 bases and V by 0 bases; bases with no gene match: 6. Looked up from germline, CDR1 is SGHNT and CDR2 is YYREEE (reference sequence). This CDR3 is CASSLATTSHGELFF. The CDR3 coding sequence is TGTGCCAGCAGCTTGGCCACGACTAGCCACGGGGAGCTGTTTTTT.

This clone came up once. The V gene is TRBV19, the J gene TRBJ1-3; D might be TRBD1 (6 bases). The V end lost 4 bases, the J end lost 1 base, and 14 bases lay between the germline ends. Germline lookup yields CDR1 LNHDA and CDR2 SQIVND (reference sequence). The CDR3 contains 16 residues. CDR3 in amino acids: CASSNTGKSSGNTIYF. The CDR3 DNA is TGTGCCAGTAGTAATACAGGGAAGTCGTCTGGAAACACCATATATTTT.

The rearrangement joins TRBV6-1 to TRBJ1-2; D uncertain. From germline, CDR1 is MNHNS and CDR2 SASEGT. This CDR3 spans 14 amino acids. The V gene lost 2 bases and the J gene lost 5 bases, with 12 bases spanning the gap. The CDR3 DNA is TGTGCCAGCAGTGAATATTTCTCGGGGTATGGCTACACCTTC. Its translation: CASSEYFSGYGYTF.

This clone was detected only a few times. CDR3: CASSSTGQLIEAFF. For the CDR3, the DNA is TGTGCCAGCAGCTCGACGGGACAACTTATCGAAGCTTTCTTT. The rearrangement links TRBV13 to TRBJ1-1, with D possibly TRBD1 on 6 matching bases. The V gene's germline CDR1 is PRHDT and CDR2 FYEKMQ (reference sequence). Trimming left V 4 bases short and J 8 bases short, with 17 bases between. This CDR3 has 14 amino acids.

Here the CDR3 DNA reads TGCGCCAGCGCGGGACAGGGGAACACTGAAGCTTTCTTT. Translation gives CASAGQGNTEAFF. The V gene is TRBV5-1, the J gene TRBJ1-1; 9 positions match TRBD1. V shed 7 bases and J 1 base; nucleotides not matched to a gene: 2. CDR1 is SGHRS, CDR2 YFSETQ, per germline. The CDR3 totals 13 residues.